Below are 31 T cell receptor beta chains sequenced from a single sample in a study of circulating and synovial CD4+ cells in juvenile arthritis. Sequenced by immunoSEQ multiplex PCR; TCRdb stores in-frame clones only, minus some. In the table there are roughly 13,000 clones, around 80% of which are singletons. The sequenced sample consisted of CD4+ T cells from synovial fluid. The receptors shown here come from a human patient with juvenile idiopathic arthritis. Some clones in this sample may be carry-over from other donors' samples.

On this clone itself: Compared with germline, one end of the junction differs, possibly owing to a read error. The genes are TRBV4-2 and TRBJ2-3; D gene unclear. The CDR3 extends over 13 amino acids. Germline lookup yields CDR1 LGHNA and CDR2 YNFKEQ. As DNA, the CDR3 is TGTGCCAGCAACCAAACATTCGTGGATACGCAGTATTTT. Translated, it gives CASNQTFVDTQYF.

CDR3 region: CAWSYGTATFSYEQYF. The DNA of the CDR3 is TGTGCCTGGAGTTACGGGACAGCCACCTTCTCCTACGAGCAGTACTTC. The chain uses TRBV30 and TRBJ2-7, with 7 bases identical to TRBD1. This CDR3 has 16 residues. J lost 0 bases, V lost 2 bases, and 10 bases had no gene match. Germline V CDR1 and CDR2: GTSNPN, SVGIG (reference sequence). The variable domain in full, completed from reference TRBV30 and TRBJ2-7, reads SQTIHQWPATLVQPVGSPLSLECTVEGTSNPNLYWYRQAAGRGLQLLFYSVGIGQISSEVPQNLSASRPQDRQFILSSKKLLLSDSGFYLCAWSYGTATFSYEQYFGPGTRLTVT.

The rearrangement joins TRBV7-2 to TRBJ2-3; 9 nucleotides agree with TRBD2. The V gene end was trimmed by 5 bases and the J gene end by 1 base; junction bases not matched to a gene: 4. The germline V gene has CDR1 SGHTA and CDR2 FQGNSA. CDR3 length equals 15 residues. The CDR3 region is CASSPRGGGTDTQYF. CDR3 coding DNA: TGTGCCAGCAGCCCCCGCGGGGGGGGCACAGATACGCAGTATTTT.

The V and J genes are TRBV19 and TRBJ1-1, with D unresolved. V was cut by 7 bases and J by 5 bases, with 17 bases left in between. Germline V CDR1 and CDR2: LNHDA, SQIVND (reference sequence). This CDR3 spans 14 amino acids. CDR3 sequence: CASTPAGVRTEAFF. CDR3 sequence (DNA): TGTGCCAGTACCCCGGCCGGGGTTAGAACTGAAGCTTTCTTT.

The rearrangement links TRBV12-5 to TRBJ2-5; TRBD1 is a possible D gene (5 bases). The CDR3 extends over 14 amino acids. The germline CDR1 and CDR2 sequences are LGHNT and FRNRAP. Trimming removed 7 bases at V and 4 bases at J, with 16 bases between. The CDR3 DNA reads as TGTGCTAGTGCGCCCCAGGGAAATCGAGAGACCCAGTACTTC. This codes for CASAPQGNRETQYF.

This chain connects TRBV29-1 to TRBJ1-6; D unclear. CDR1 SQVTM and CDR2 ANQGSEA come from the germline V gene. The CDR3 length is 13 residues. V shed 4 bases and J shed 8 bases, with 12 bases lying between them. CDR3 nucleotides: TGCAGCGTTGGACACGCAACGGATTCACCCCTCCACTTT. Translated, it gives CSVGHATDSPLHF.

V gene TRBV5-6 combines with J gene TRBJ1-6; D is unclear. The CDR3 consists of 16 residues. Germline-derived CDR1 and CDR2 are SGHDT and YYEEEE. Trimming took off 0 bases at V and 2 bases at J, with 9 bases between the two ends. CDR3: CASSLDASPYNSPLHF. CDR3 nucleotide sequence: TGTGCCAGCAGCTTGGACGCGAGCCCCTATAATTCACCCCTCCACTTT.

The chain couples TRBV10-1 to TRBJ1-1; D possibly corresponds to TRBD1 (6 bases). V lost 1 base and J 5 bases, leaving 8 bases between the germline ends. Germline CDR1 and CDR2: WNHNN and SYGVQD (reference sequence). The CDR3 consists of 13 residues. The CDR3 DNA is TGCGCCAGCAGTGAGTACAGGGCAACTGAAGCTTTCTTT. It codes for CASSEYRATEAFF.

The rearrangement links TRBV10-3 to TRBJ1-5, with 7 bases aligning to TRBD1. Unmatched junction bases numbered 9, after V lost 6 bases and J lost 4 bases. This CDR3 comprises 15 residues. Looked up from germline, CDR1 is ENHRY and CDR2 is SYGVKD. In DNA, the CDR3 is TGTGCCATCAGCGCCGCCGGGACAGAGAATCAGCCCCAGCATTTT. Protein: CAISAAGTENQPQHF.

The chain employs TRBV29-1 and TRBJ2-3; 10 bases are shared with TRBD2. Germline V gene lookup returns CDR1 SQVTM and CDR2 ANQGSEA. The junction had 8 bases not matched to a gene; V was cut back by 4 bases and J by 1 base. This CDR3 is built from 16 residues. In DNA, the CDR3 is TGCAGCGTTGGGCCCCGGGGGACTAGCGGCACAGATACGCAGTATTTT. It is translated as CSVGPRGTSGTDTQYF.

The CDR3 DNA reads TGTGCCAGCAGTGGTTCTAAGGGGGCAGGAAATCAGCCCCAGCATTTT. Its translation: CASSGSKGAGNQPQHF. The rearrangement uses TRBV2 and TRBJ1-5; 7 bases line up with TRBD1. In germline, CDR1 is SNHLY, CDR2 FYNNEI. The CDR3 sequence is 16 residues long. The V segment lost 4 bases and the J segment 4 bases; nucleotides outside the gene matches: 10.

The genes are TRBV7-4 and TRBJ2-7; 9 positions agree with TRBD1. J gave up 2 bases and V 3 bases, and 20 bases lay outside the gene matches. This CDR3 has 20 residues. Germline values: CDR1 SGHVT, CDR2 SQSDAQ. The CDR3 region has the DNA TGTGCCAGCAGCTTTTTTCCAGCGTGGAGAGGGGGACAGGGAGCCTACGAGCAGTACTTC. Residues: CASSFFPAWRGGQGAYEQYF. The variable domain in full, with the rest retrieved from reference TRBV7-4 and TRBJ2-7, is GAGVSQSPRYKVAKRGRDVALRCDSISGHVTLYWYRQTLGQGSEVLTYSQSDAQRDKSGRPSGRFSAERPERSVSTLKIQRTEQGDSAVYLCASSFFPAWRGGQGAYEQYFGPGTRLTVT.

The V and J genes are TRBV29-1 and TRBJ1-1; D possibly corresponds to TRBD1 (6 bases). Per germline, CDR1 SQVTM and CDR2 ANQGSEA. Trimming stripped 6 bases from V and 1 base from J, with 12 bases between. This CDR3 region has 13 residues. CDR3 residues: CSVEDSQNTEAFF. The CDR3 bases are TGCAGCGTCGAGGACAGTCAGAACACTGAAGCTTTCTTT.

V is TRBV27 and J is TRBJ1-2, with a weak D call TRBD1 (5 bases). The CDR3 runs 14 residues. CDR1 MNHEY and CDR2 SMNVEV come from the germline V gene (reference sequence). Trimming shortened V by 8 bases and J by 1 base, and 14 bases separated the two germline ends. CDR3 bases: TGTGCCAGCCCCCCCCGGGGGAATAACTATGGCTACACCTTC. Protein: CASPPRGNNYGYTF.

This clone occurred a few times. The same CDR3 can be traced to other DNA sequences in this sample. The CDR3 coding sequence is TGTGCCAGCAGCTCCCGCGGTACGCAGTATTTT. Translated, it gives CASSSRGTQYF. This chain connects TRBV9 to TRBJ2-3; unclear D gene. CDR3 size: 11 residues. Per the germline V gene, CDR1 is SGDLS and CDR2 is YYNGEE. V was trimmed by 4 bases and J by 8 bases, leaving 8 bases between them.

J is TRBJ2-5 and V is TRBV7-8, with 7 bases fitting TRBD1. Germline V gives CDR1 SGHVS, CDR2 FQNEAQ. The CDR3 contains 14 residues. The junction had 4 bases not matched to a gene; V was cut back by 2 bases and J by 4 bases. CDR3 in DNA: TGTGCCAGCAGCTTACAGGGGGAAGGAGAGACCCAGTACTTC. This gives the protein CASSLQGEGETQYF.

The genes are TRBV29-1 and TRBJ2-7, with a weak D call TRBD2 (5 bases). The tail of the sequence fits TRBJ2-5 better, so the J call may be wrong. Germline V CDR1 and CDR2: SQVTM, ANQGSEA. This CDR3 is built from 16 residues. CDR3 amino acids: CSVEDWRVSSGQTQYF. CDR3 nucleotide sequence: TGCAGCGTTGAAGATTGGCGGGTATCCTCCGGGCAGACCCAGTACTTC.

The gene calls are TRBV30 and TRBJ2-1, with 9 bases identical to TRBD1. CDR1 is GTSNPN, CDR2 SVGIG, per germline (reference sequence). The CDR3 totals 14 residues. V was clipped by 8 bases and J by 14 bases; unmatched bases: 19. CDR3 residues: CAGDPGTGSATKFF. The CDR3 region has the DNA TGTGCCGGGGACCCCGGGACAGGGTCCGCCACTAAGTTCTTC.

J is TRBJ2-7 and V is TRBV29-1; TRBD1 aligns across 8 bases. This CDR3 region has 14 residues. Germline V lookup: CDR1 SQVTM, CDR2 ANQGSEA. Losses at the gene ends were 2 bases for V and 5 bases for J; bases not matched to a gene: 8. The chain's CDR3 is CSVELFRGRDEQYF. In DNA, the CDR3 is TGCAGCGTTGAACTATTCAGGGGGCGCGACGAGCAGTACTTC.

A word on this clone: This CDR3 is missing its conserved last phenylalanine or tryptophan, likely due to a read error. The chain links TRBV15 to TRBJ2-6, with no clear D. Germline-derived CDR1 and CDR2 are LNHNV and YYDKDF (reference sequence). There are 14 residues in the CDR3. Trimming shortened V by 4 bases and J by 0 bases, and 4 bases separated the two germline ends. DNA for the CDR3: TGTGCCACCAGCAAGAGCTCTGGGGCCAACGTCCTGACTTCC. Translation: CATSKSSGANVLTS.

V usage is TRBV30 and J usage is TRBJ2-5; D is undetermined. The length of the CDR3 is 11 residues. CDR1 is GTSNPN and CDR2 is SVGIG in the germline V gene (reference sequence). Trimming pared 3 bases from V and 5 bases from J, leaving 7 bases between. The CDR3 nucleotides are TGTGCCTGGAGGACTCAGGAGACCCAGTACTTC. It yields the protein CAWRTQETQYF.

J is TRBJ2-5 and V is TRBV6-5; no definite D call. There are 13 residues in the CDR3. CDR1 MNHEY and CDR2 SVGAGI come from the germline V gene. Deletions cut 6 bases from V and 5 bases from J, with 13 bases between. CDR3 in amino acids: CASRLGLRETQYF. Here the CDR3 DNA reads TGTGCCAGCAGGCTAGGCCTAAGGGAGACCCAGTACTTC.

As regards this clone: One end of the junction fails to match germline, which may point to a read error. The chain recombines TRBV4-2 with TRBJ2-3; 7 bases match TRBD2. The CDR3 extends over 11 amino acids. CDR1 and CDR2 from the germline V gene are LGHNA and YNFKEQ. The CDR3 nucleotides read TGTGCCAGCAGTGGACTAGGGATGGTTTTATTT. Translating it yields CASSGLGMVLF.

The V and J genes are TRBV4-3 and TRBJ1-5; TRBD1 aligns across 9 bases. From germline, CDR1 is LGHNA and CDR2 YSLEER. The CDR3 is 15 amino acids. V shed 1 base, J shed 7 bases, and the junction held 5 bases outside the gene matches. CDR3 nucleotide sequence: TGCGCCAGCAGCCAAGGGACAGGGGCAGGACAGCCCCAGCATTTT. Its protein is CASSQGTGAGQPQHF.

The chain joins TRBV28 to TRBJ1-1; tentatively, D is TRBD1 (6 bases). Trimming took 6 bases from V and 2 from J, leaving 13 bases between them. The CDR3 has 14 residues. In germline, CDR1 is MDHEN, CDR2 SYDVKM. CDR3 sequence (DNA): TGTGCCAGCAGAGGAGGGGGGGATAACACTGAAGCTTTCTTT. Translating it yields CASRGGGDNTEAFF.

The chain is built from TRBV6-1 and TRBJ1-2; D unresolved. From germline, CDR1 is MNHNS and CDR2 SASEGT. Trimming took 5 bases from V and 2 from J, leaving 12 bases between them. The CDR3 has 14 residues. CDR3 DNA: TGTGCCAGCAGTCCGAGGACTCAAAACTATGGCTACACCTTC. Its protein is CASSPRTQNYGYTF.

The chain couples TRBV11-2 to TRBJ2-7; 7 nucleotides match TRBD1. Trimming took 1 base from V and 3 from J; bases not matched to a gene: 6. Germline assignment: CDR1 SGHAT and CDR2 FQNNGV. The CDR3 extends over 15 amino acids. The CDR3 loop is CASSLGRGGYYEQYF. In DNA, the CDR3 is TGTGCCAGCAGCTTAGGCAGAGGGGGCTACTACGAGCAGTACTTC.

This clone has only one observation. CDR3: CASRAGTGPYEQYF. The CDR3 region has the DNA TGTGCCAGCAGGGCCGGGACAGGGCCCTACGAGCAGTACTTC. The chain links TRBV5-5 to TRBJ2-7; 9 bases fit TRBD1. CDR1 is SGHKS and CDR2 is YYEKEE in the germline V gene (reference sequence). V lost 5 bases to trimming and J lost 2 bases; unmatched junction nucleotides: 5. The length of the CDR3 is 14 residues.

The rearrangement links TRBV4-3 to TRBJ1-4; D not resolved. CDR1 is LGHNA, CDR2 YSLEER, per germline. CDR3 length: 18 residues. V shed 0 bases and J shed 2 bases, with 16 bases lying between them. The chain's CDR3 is CASSQDASPGSTNEKLFF. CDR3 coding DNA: TGCGCCAGCAGCCAAGACGCCTCCCCGGGGTCCACTAATGAAAAACTGTTTTTT.

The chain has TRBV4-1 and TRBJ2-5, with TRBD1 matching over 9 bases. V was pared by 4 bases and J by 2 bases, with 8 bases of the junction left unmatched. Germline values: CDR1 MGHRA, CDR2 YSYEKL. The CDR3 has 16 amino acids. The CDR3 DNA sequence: TGCGCCAGCAGCCCAATGCCCGGGACAGGGCAAGAGACCCAGTACTTC. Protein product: CASSPMPGTGQETQYF.

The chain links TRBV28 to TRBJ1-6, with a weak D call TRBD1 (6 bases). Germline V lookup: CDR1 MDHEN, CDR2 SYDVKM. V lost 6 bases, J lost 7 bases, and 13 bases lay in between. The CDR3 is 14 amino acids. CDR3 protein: CASRTQGGNSPLHF. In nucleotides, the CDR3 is TGTGCCAGCAGAACACAGGGTGGGAATTCACCCCTCCACTTT.